This TCR beta chain emerged from a study of control samples from healthy donors and cancer patients (dated by TCRdb to 2018 to 2020). The library came from the immunoSEQ multiplex PCR assay. Held by TCRdb, this immuneACCESS table contains in-frame sequences only and omits some clones. Under half of the omission traces to an unresolved V gene where checked; the cause of the rest is unknown. A total of 150,000 to 200,000 clones appear in this sample, 85% to 90% of them only once. The top ten clonotypes cover roughly 1.7% of the sample. For this clone: The clone's antigen remains unknown. Base qualities were left out, and no much larger clone turns up one base away.

Measured from the cysteine to the phenylalanine, the CDR3 is 14 residues long. Only the CDR3 part of the read is kept: 42 bases, read in frame from the first base. V has 7 bases trimmed and J has 3 bases trimmed; junction bases matching no gene number 8. For CDR1 and CDR2, the germline V gene (reference sequence) lists MNHNY and SVGAGI. The sample comprised blood. The clonotype was recovered from a man in his late teens or twenties in good health. The chain uses TRBV6-6 and TRBJ2-5, and 7 junction bases match TRBD1. The DNA sequence reads TGTGCCAGCATGGCTCGGGACAGAGAAGAGACCCAGTACTTC. Its protein product is CASMARDREETQYF.